The T cell receptor (beta chain) under discussion was sequenced for a study of cytomegalovirus exposure and HLA in healthy donors. The study, taken as a whole, reports: Among the most significant clusters, several appeared linked to common viral pathogens in a later analysis.

PCR amplification relied on 60 Vbeta primers (plus 13 Jbeta primers). Here immunoSEQ multiplex PCR was the method, and the copy in TCRdb shows in-frame clones only, minus some. This repertoire shows under 140,000 clones, 79% found once; its top ten account for roughly 6%. This clone was seen more than once but under ten times. Its matching antigen is unknown. This CDR3 has 15 residues. Looked up from germline, CDR1 is MNHNY and CDR2 is SVGAGI (reference sequence). Losses at the gene ends were 7 bases for V and 2 bases for J; bases not matched to a gene: 5. The specimen sequenced was PBMCs. The source is a man aged 25 to 40 in good health and CMV-seropositive. The rearrangement joins TRBV6-6 to TRBJ2-6, with 7 bases identical to TRBD2. DNA of the CDR3: TGTGCCAGCAAGGTCGGGGGGACTGGGGCCAACGTCCTGACTTTC. Residues: CASKVGGTGANVLTF.